The 14 T cell receptor beta chains below were found in one sample sequenced in a study of shared clonotypes between healthy human individuals. Some clones are missing from TCRdb's copy, which holds only in-frame ones; the method was immunoSEQ multiplex PCR. This sample has 490,000 or so clones, with less than 80% found just once. Material: PBMCs. The origin of the receptors is a middle-aged woman in good health. Some clones in this sample may be carry-over from other donors' samples.

V gene TRBV19 combines with J gene TRBJ2-1; D is possibly TRBD2 (6 bases). CDR1 and CDR2 from the germline V gene are LNHDA and SQIVND (reference sequence). CDR3 length: 14 amino acids. V lost 5 bases and J lost 8, with 16 bases in between. The CDR3 region is CASSVRLVIDEQFF. CDR3 nucleotide sequence: TGTGCCAGTAGTGTAAGACTAGTAATCGATGAGCAGTTCTTC. Full variable domain (outside the CDR3, taken from reference TRBV19 and TRBJ2-1): DGGITQSPKYLFRKEGQNVTLSCEQNLNHDAMYWYRQDPGQGLRLIYYSQIVNDFQKGDIAEGYSVSREKKESFPLTVTSAQKNPTAFYLCASSVRLVIDEQFFGPGTRLTVL.

The chain employs TRBV2 and TRBJ2-6, with no clear D. The CDR3 consists of 14 residues. Germline values: CDR1 SNHLY, CDR2 FYNNEI. V was clipped by 10 bases and J by 1 base, with 11 bases between them. This chain's CDR3 is CATRLESGANVLTF. Written as DNA, the CDR3 is TGTGCCACCCGACTGGAATCTGGGGCCAACGTCCTGACTTTC. The full variable domain, completed using reference TRBV2 and TRBJ2-6, is EPEVTQTPSHQVTQMGQEVILRCVPISNHLYFYWYRQILGQKVEFLVSFYNNEISEKSEIFDDQFSVERPDGSNFTLKIRSTKLEDSAMYFCATRLESGANVLTFGAGSRLTVL.

The CDR3 nucleotides are TGTGCCAGCAGTTACAGGTGGCAAGAGACCCAGTACTTC. Protein product: CASSYRWQETQYF. The rearrangement links TRBV6-6 to TRBJ2-5; D not certain. The CDR3 sequence is 13 residues long. In germline, CDR1 is MNHNY, CDR2 SVGAGI (reference sequence). Trimming took 2 bases from V and 2 from J, leaving 6 bases between them.

The chain carries TRBV5-8 and TRBJ1-2, with unresolved D. Looked up from germline, CDR1 is SGHTS and CDR2 is YDEGEE. V was trimmed by 4 bases and J by 8 bases, leaving 21 bases between them. The CDR3 loop spans 15 amino acids. CDR3 residues: CASSITSTGERGYTF. DNA of the CDR3: TGTGCCAGCAGCATAACCTCGACCGGCGAGAGGGGCTACACCTTC.

This clone was seen a handful of times. The chain uses TRBV7-7 and TRBJ2-2; no clear D. The V gene's germline CDR1 is SSHAT and CDR2 FNYEAQ (reference sequence). Trimming removed 6 bases from V and 0 bases from J, with 8 bases in between. The CDR3 contains 14 residues. The CDR3 coding sequence is TGTGCCAGCAGTAGAGCGCCGAACACCGGGGAGCTGTTTTTT. Translation: CASSRAPNTGELFF.

This clone was seen a few times. This chain connects TRBV6-1 to TRBJ1-2; D gene unclear. The CDR3 has 12 residues. The V end was cut by 6 bases, the J end by 3 bases, with 8 bases between. Germline V gives CDR1 MNHNS, CDR2 SASEGT. The CDR3 bases are TGTGCCAGCAGCCGGACGGACTATGGCTACACCTTC. Protein: CASSRTDYGYTF.

The rearrangement links TRBV19 to TRBJ2-7, with 9 nucleotides matching TRBD2. CDR1 LNHDA and CDR2 SQIVND come from the germline V gene (reference sequence). CDR3 length equals 16 residues. After removal of 4 bases from V and 7 bases from J, the junction contained 14 bases not matched to a gene. The CDR3 nucleotides are TGTGCCAGTAGTACCCCCTTAGCGGGAGCCCCCGGTGAGCAGTACTTC. Encoded protein: CASSTPLAGAPGEQYF.

The chain recombines TRBV2 with TRBJ1-5; D may be TRBD1 (5 bases). The V gene's germline CDR1 is SNHLY and CDR2 FYNNEI. This CDR3 spans 14 amino acids. The ends were cut back, 6 bases at V and 5 bases at J, with 14 bases in the middle. CDR3 coding DNA: TGTGCCAGCAGCCTTACAGGAGTGGATCAGCCCCAGCATTTT. Translation gives CASSLTGVDQPQHF. The whole variable domain, remainder taken from reference TRBV2 and TRBJ1-5, is EPEVTQTPSHQVTQMGQEVILRCVPISNHLYFYWYRQILGQKVEFLVSFYNNEISEKSEIFDDQFSVERPDGSNFTLKIRSTKLEDSAMYFCASSLTGVDQPQHFGDGTRLSIL.

Only one count was recorded for this clone. J is TRBJ1-1 and V is TRBV27, with D hard to call. V was cut by 8 bases and J by 10 bases, with 8 bases left in between. The CDR3 has 9 residues. CDR1 MNHEY and CDR2 SMNVEV come from the germline V gene (reference sequence). The DNA for the CDR3 is TGTGCCAGCCCCGAAGGAGCTTTCTTT. Translation: CASPEGAFF.

The rearrangement links TRBV19 to TRBJ1-3; no definite D call. The CDR3 sequence is 13 residues long. Germline CDR1 and CDR2: LNHDA and SQIVND (reference sequence). Deletions cut 5 bases from V and 0 bases from J, with 5 bases between. The DNA of the CDR3 is TGTGCCAGTAGTGAAGACTCTGGAAACACCATATATTTT. Translated: CASSEDSGNTIYF.

V usage is TRBV5-4 and J usage is TRBJ2-2; D not certain. The germline CDR1 and CDR2 sequences are SGHNT and YYREEE (reference sequence). The CDR3 consists of 13 residues. V shed 0 bases and J shed 4 bases, with 4 bases lying between them. CDR3 amino acids: CASSLVGTGELFF. Here the CDR3 DNA reads TGTGCCAGCAGCTTGGTGGGCACCGGGGAGCTGTTTTTT.

In DNA, the CDR3 is TGTGCCAGCAGCCCTGTAGCGGGAGTCTTCTACGAGCAGTACTTC. This encodes CASSPVAGVFYEQYF. This chain uses TRBV7-2 with TRBJ2-7; 9 bases fit TRBD2. The CDR3 spans 15 residues. From germline, CDR1 is SGHTA and CDR2 FQGNSA. J was trimmed by 3 bases and V by 5 bases; bases with no gene match: 8. The full variable domain, completed using reference TRBV7-2 and TRBJ2-7, is GAGVSQSPSNKVTEKGKDVELRCDPISGHTALYWYRQSLGQGLEFLIYFQGNSAPDKSGLPSDRFSAERTGGSVSTLTIQRTQQEDSAVYLCASSPVAGVFYEQYFGPGTRLTVT.

The CDR3 nucleotides are TGTGCCAGCAGTGAACCAGGGCGGGGACAGGGGCTTTTTGCTTTCTTT. Translated, it gives CASSEPGRGQGLFAFF. The chain carries TRBV6-1 and TRBJ1-1, with TRBD1 matching over 10 bases. J gave up 11 bases and V 2 bases, and 14 bases lay outside the gene matches. The CDR3 covers 16 residues. Germline CDR1 MNHNS, CDR2 SASEGT.

This chain connects TRBV19 to TRBJ1-5, with 11 bases aligning to TRBD1. The CDR3 sequence is 15 residues long. V dropped 7 bases and J dropped 7; count of bases not matched to a gene: 9. Germline CDR1 is LNHDA and CDR2 is SQIVND (reference sequence). CDR3: CASISMGTGGQPQHF. In DNA form, the CDR3 reads TGTGCCAGTATCTCAATGGGGACAGGGGGACAGCCCCAGCATTTT.